This T cell receptor beta chain came from a study of CD8 T cells in Susac syndrome. Study context: There were Susac syndrome patients who were therapy-naive at blood draw, others on corticosteroids, and others on intravenous immunoglobulin alone.

CDR3 length: 15 amino acids. The germline V gene encodes CDR1 SEHNR and CDR2 FQNEAQ (reference sequence). Trimming pared 5 bases from V and 0 bases from J, leaving 14 bases between. When the RNA was reverse transcribed, random hexamers were used with an input of about 0.5 to 1 ug. From the immunoSEQ multiplex PCR reads, TCRdb called clonotypes with MiXCR, one entry per CDR3 protein. The table lists about 190,000 distinct CDR3 sequences, under 97% of them singletons. In regard to this clonotype: Its antigen is still unknown.

Study-level points and caveats: In Susac syndrome, CD4+ T cell repertoires lacked any clonal expansion.

Material for sequencing was CD4+ T cells from PBMCs. The J gene is TRBJ2-7, the V gene TRBV7-9, with D unresolved. The clonotype originates from a human donor with Susac syndrome. This CDR3 is CASSPARVPSYEQYF. CDR3 bases: TGTGCCAGCAGCCCCGCACGGGTCCCCTCCTACGAGCAGTACTTC.